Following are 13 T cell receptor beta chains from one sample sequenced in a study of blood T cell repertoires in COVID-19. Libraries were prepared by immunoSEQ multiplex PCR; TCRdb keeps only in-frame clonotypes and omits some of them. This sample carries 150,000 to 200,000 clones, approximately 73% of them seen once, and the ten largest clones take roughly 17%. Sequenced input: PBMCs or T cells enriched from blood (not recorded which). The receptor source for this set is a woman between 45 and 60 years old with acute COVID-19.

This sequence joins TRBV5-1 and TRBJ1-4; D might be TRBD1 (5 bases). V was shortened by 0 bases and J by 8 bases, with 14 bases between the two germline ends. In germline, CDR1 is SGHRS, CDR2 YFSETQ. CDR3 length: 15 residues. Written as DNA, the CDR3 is TGCGCCAGCAGCTTGGCCGATGGGACTAGGGAAAAACTGTTTTTT. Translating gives CASSLADGTREKLFF.

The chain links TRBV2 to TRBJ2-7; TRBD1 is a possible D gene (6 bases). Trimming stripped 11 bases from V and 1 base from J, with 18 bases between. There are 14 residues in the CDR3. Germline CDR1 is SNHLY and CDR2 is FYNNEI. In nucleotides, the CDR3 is TGTGCCGCCTCTCAGACAGGCCTATCCTACGAGCAGTACGTC. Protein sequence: CAASQTGLSYEQYV.

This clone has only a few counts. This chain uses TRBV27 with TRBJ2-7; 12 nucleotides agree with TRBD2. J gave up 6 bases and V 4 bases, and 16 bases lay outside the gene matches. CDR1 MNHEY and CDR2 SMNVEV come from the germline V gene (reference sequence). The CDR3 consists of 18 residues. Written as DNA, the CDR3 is TGTGCCAGCAGTTCCCTACTAGCGGGGGGCCCCTCCTTACGCGAGCAGTACGTC. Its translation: CASSSLLAGGPSLREQYV.

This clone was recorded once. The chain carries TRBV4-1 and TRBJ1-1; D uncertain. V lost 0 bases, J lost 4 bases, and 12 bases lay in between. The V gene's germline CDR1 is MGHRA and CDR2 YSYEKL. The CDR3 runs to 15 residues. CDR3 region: CASSQDSGFGTEAFF. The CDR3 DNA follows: TGCGCCAGCAGCCAAGATTCGGGGTTTGGCACTGAAGCTTTCTTT.

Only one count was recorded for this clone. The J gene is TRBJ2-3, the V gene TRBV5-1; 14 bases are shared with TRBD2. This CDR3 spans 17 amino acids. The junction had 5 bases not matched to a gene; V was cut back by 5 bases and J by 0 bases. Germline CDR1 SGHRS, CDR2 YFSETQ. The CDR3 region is CASSSGTSGGSTDTQYF. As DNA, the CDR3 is TGCGCCAGCAGTTCTGGGACTAGCGGGGGTAGCACAGATACGCAGTATTTT.

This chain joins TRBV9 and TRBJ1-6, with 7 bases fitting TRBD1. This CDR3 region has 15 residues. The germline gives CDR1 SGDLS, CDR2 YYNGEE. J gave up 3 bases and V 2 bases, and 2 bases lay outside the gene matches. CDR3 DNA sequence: TGTGCCAGCAGCGTTGGACAGGACTATAATTCACCCCTCCACTTT. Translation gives CASSVGQDYNSPLHF. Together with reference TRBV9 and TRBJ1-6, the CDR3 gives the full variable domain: DSGVTQTPKHLITATGQRVTLRCSPRSGDLSVYWYQQSLDQGLQFLIQYYNGEERAKGNILERFSAQQFPDLHSELNLSSLELGDSALYFCASSVGQDYNSPLHFGNGTRLTVT.

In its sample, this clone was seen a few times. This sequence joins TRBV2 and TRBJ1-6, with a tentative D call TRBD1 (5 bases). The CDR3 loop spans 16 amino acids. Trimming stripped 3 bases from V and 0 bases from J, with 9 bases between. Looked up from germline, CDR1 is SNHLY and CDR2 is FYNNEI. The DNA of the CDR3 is TGTGCCAGCAGTGACCAACAGGACTCCTATAATTCACCCCTCCACTTT. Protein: CASSDQQDSYNSPLHF.

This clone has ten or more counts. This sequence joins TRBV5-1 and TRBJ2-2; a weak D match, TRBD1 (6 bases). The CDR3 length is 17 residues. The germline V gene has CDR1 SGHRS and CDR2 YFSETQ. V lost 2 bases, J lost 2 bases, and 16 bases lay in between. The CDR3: CASSLGHRDTNTGELFF. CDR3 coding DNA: TGCGCCAGCAGCTTAGGACACAGGGACACTAACACCGGGGAGCTGTTTTTT.

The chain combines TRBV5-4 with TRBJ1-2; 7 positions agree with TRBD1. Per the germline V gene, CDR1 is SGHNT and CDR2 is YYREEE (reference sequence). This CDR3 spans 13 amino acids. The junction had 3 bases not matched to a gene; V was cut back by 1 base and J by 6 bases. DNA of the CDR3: TGTGCCAGCAGCTTGACAGGGGTGCATGGCTACACCTTC. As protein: CASSLTGVHGYTF. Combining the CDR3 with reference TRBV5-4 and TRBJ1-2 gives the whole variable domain ETGVTQSPTHLIKTRGQQVTLRCSSQSGHNTVSWYQQALGQGPQFIFQYYREEENGRGNFPPRFSGLQFPNYSSELNVNALELDDSALYLCASSLTGVHGYTFGSGTRLTVV.

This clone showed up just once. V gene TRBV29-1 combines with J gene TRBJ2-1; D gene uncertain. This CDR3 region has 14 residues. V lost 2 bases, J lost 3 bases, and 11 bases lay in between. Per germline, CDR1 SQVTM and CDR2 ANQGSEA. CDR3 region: CSVEFGSHYNEQFF. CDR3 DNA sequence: TGCAGCGTTGAATTCGGTAGTCACTACAATGAGCAGTTCTTC.

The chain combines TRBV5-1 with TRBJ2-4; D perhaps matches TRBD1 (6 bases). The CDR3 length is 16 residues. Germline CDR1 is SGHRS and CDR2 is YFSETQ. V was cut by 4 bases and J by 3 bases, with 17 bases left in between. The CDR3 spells CASSRDGDKGKNIQYF. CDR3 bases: TGCGCCAGCAGCCGCGACGGGGACAAGGGCAAAAACATTCAGTACTTC.

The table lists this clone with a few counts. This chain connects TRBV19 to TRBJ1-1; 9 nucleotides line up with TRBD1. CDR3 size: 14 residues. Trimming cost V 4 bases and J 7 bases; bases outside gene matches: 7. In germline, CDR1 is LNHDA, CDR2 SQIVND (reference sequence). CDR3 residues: CASSKQGAQSEAFF. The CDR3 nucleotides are TGTGCCAGTAGTAAACAGGGGGCGCAGAGTGAAGCTTTCTTT. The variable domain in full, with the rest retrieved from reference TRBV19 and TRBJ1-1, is DGGITQSPKYLFRKEGQNVTLSCEQNLNHDAMYWYRQDPGQGLRLIYYSQIVNDFQKGDIAEGYSVSREKKESFPLTVTSAQKNPTAFYLCASSKQGAQSEAFFGQGTRLTVV.

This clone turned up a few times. CDR3 sequence: CASSKAGENIQYF. Written as DNA, the CDR3 is TGTGCCAGCAGTAAAGCGGGGGAAAACATTCAGTACTTC. The genes are TRBV28 and TRBJ2-4; 8 positions match TRBD2. Germline assignment: CDR1 MDHEN and CDR2 SYDVKM. This CDR3 spans 13 amino acids. Trimming cost V 5 bases and J 5 bases; bases outside gene matches: 2.